This TCR beta chain stems from a study of cytomegalovirus exposure and HLA in healthy donors. With 60 Vbeta and 13 Jbeta primers, the PCR was carried out. Profiling relied on immunoSEQ multiplex PCR, and the TCRdb table lists in-frame clones only, not all of them. Of approximately 110,000 clones listed, less than 20% were seen once; the top ten hold 1.9%. The CDR3 totals 14 residues. CDR1 and CDR2 (germline): SGDLS, YYNGEE. V lost 0 bases, J lost 2 bases, and 8 bases lay in between. This TCR was sampled from a woman between 18 and 29 years old in good health and CMV-seronegative. The chain has TRBV9 and TRBJ2-5, with D possibly being TRBD2 (7 bases). The sample consisted of PBMCs. CDR3 loop: CASSVEGGQETQYF. The CDR3 DNA follows: TGTGCCAGCAGCGTAGAGGGGGGGCAAGAGACCCAGTACTTC.